This TCR beta chain derives from a study of identical twins. The junction had 9 bases not matched to a gene; V was cut back by 3 bases and J by 13 bases. Germline CDR1 reads MDHEN; CDR2 reads SYDVKM. CDR3 length: 14 amino acids. Unique molecular identifiers were in the cDNA, with template-switch universal primer binding. TCRdb reprocessed the 5' RACE reads via MiXCR and lists one record per CDR3 protein. Among some 1,700,000 distinct CDR3 sequences listed, 25% to 35% were seen once. This TCR was recovered from a newborn girl in good health. The V gene is TRBV28, the J gene TRBJ1-5; 10 nucleotides agree with TRBD1. The sequenced material came from cord blood. CDR3: CASSFPGTGARQHF. The CDR3 region has the DNA TGTGCCAGCAGTTTCCCCGGGACAGGGGCGAGACAGCATTTT.